This TCR beta chain comes out of a study of shared clonotypes between healthy human individuals. Study results and caveats: Researchers found naive subsets generally carried larger estimated richness than memory subsets. Donors were few, which limited the genetic and exposure-history diversity represented.

Splitting of CD4+ cells produced CD45RA+ naive and CD45RA-negative memory subsets. The sample holds a few counts of this clone. Its specificity is unknown. The V end lost 0 bases, the J end lost 0 bases, and 9 bases lay between the germline ends. This CDR3 is built from 15 residues. Germline loops: CDR1 SGDLS, CDR2 YYNGEE. The study ran the assay at deep level. Clones were read by immunoSEQ multiplex PCR, and TCRdb kept only the in-frame ones, dropping some. Among 2,500,000 or so clones, 92% were seen once, and the ten largest hold about 0.41%. Sequenced material: naive CD4+ T cells from PBMCs. Subset of the sample: CD45RA+ positively selected. The chain recombines TRBV9 with TRBJ1-1, with D unresolved. This TCR came from a man between 18 and 29 years old in good health. Some clones in this sample may be carry-over from other donors' samples. This chain's CDR3 is CASSVDPHMNTEAFF. CDR3 DNA: TGTGCCAGCAGCGTAGACCCACACATGAACACTGAAGCTTTCTTT. Using reference TRBV9 and TRBJ1-1 for the parts outside the CDR3, the full variable domain is DSGVTQTPKHLITATGQRVTLRCSPRSGDLSVYWYQQSLDQGLQFLIQYYNGEERAKGNILERFSAQQFPDLHSELNLSSLELGDSALYFCASSVDPHMNTEAFFGQGTRLTVV.